This TCR beta chain was recorded in a study of T cells in Graves' hyperthyroidism and ophthalmopathy. V gave up 1 base and J gave up 7 bases; unmatched junction bases: 4. In germline, CDR1 is SGHDN, CDR2 FVKESK. The CDR3 totals 15 residues. Template material for amplifying TCR beta CDR3 regions consisted of RNA transcripts. With the HTBI primer set, the TCR CDR3 went through a first round of RT-PCR. TCRdb analysed the multiplex PCR reads with MiXCR anew, one entry per CDR3 protein. This sample has more than 450,000 distinct CDR3 sequences, with less than 20% found just once. This clonotype was picked up many times.

Sequences were obtained from blood. The clonotype comes from a man aged 40-49 years with Graves' ophthalmopathy. The V gene is TRBV14, the J gene TRBJ2-3; TRBD2 aligns across 11 bases. The CDR3 nucleotides are TGTGCCAGCAGCCAAGGACTAGCGGGGATCTATACGCAGTATTTT. Translation gives CASSQGLAGIYTQYF.